This passage covers 7 T cell receptor beta chains from one sample sequenced in a study of tumor-infiltrating lymphocytes in localized non-small cell lung cancer. Some clones are missing from TCRdb's copy, which holds only in-frame ones; the method was immunoSEQ multiplex PCR. In the table there are just under 10,000 clones, roughly three quarters of which are singletons. Sequences were obtained from lung tumor tissue. These receptors all come from a human donor with non-small cell lung cancer.

The rearrangement uses TRBV7-2 and TRBJ1-1, with D unclear. The CDR3 is 15 amino acids. In germline, CDR1 is SGHTA, CDR2 FQGNSA. V lost 2 bases to trimming and J lost 8 bases, with 18 bases between them. The CDR3 sequence: CASSLRLIDGGEAFF. Here the CDR3 DNA reads TGTGCCAGCAGCTTAAGACTTATCGACGGTGGGGAAGCTTTCTTT.

The chain employs TRBV5-1 and TRBJ1-5; no reliable D call. The CDR3 consists of 14 residues. V was trimmed by 4 bases and J by 1 base, leaving 9 bases between them. The germline V gene encodes CDR1 SGHRS and CDR2 YFSETQ. CDR3 residues: CASSEDPSNQPQHF. Written as DNA, the CDR3 is TGCGCCAGCAGCGAAGATCCGAGCAATCAGCCCCAGCATTTT.

The rearrangement links TRBV5-6 to TRBJ1-1, with a possible D match to TRBD1 (5 bases). This CDR3 has 14 residues. Germline assignment: CDR1 SGHDT and CDR2 YYEEEE. The V gene lost 4 bases and the J gene lost 5 bases, with 15 bases spanning the gap. The CDR3 DNA reads TGTGCCAGCAGCGCAACTGCAGGGAGGACTGAAGCTTTCTTT. Translation: CASSATAGRTEAFF.

V gene TRBV19 combines with J gene TRBJ1-6; perhaps TRBD1 as D (6 bases). The germline gives CDR1 LNHDA, CDR2 SQIVND (reference sequence). This CDR3 has 18 residues. The V end lost 6 bases, the J end lost 0 bases, and 18 bases lay between the germline ends. CDR3 DNA: TGTGCCAGTAGCAAAAATCCCAGGGGCAGCTCCTATAATTCACCCCTCCACTTT. It translates to CASSKNPRGSSYNSPLHF.

This clone has a single count. The V gene is TRBV6-5, the J gene TRBJ1-2; no reliable D call. Germline CDR1 is MNHEY and CDR2 is SVGAGI. V was cut by 2 bases and J by 5 bases, with 12 bases left in between. The CDR3 runs to 14 residues. The CDR3 coding sequence is TGTGCCAGCAGTTACCTTGGGCCTCAATATGGCTACACCTTC. Translated: CASSYLGPQYGYTF.

This clone showed up just a few times. The chain couples TRBV30 to TRBJ2-3; 13 bases match TRBD2. V dropped 7 bases and J dropped 1; count of bases not matched to a gene: 11. There are 17 residues in the CDR3. Germline V gene lookup returns CDR1 GTSNPN and CDR2 SVGIG (reference sequence). CDR3 sequence (DNA): TGTGCCTCCACGCTCGGGGGGACTAGCGGGGGCACAGATACGCAGTATTTT. Translated: CASTLGGTSGGTDTQYF.

The chain is built from TRBV7-9 and TRBJ2-5, with 8 bases lining up with TRBD1. V shed 2 bases and J 1 base; nucleotides not matched to a gene: 3. The CDR3 runs to 15 residues. The germline V gene encodes CDR1 SEHNR and CDR2 FQNEAQ (reference sequence). CDR3 in amino acids: CASSLSGTGQETQYF. The CDR3, as DNA: TGTGCCAGCAGCTTATCTGGGACAGGCCAAGAGACCCAGTACTTC.